This TCR beta chain was retrieved from a study of cytomegalovirus exposure and HLA in healthy donors. V was pared by 0 bases and J by 5 bases, with 11 bases between. This CDR3 has 15 residues. Germline V gene data show CDR1 as SGHRS and CDR2 as YFSETQ. Researchers ran the PCR with 60 Vbeta and 13 Jbeta primers. Sequenced by immunoSEQ multiplex PCR; TCRdb stores in-frame clones only, minus some. The top ten clones hold over 3.5% of a sample with some 210,000 clones, around 80% of them seen once. The sequenced material came from PBMCs. The V gene is TRBV5-1, the J gene TRBJ2-2; D is perhaps TRBD2 (5 bases). This receptor was obtained from a male donor in good health and CMV-seronegative. The CDR3 DNA sequence: TGCGCCAGCAGCTTGGTTCCGGGAAAAACCGGGGAGCTGTTTTTT. Translated, it gives CASSLVPGKTGELFF.